This T cell receptor (beta chain) was found in a study of T-cell memory formation after mild COVID-19. The wider study: Clusters of TCRs were largely donor specific.

Germline values: CDR1 SNHLY, CDR2 FYNNEI. Trimming pared 6 bases from V and 4 bases from J, leaving 9 bases between. The CDR3 runs 12 residues. One entry per CDR3 protein results from TCRdb running MiXCR on the 5' RACE reads. The sample consists of over 45,000 distinct CDR3 sequences, 9.3% of them appearing once. In its sample, this clonotype was seen once. This chain uses TRBV2 with TRBJ1-2; D is ambiguous. What was sequenced was PBMCs or a T cell subset sorted from them (not recorded which). This sequence originates from an adult woman who had mild COVID-19 (a few samples of this study predate the infection). Cell type and time point are not known. CDR3 nucleotides: TGTGCCAGCAGGTTATCCAGCTATGGCTACACCTTC. Encoded protein: CASRLSSYGYTF.